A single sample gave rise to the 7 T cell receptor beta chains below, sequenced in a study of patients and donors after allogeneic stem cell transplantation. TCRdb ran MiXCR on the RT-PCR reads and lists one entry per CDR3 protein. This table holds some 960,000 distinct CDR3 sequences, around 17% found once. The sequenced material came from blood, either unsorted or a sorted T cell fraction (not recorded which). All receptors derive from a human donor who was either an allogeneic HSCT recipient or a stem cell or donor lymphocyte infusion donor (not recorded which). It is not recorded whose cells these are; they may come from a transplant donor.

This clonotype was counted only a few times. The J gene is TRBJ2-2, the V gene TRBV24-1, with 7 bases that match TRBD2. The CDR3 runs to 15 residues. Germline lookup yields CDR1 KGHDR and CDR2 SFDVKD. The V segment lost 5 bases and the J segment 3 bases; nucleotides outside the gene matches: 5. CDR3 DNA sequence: TGTGCCACCAGTGGGGCTAGCGGATACACCGGGGAGCTGTTTTTT. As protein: CATSGASGYTGELFF.

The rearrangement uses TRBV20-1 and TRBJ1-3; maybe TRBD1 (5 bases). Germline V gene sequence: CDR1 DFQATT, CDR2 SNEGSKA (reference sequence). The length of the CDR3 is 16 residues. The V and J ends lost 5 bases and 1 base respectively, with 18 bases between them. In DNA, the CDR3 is TGCAGTGCTCACTCCCCGGATTCAGGGTCTGGAAACACCATATATTTT. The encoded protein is CSAHSPDSGSGNTIYF.

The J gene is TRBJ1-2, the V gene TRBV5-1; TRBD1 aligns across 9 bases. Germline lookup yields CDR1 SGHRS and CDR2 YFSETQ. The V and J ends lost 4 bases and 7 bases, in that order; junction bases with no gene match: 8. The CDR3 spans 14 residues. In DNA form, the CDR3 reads TGCGCCAGCAGCCCGGACAGGGGCAAGGGTGGCTACACCTTC. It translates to CASSPDRGKGGYTF.

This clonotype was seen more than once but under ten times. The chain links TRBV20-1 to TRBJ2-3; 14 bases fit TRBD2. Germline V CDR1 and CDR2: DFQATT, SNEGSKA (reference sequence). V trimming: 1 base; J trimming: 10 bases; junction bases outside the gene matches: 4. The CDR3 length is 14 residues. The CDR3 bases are TGCAGTGCTAGAGCGACTAGCGGGGGGGCCGCGCAGTATTTT. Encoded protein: CSARATSGGAAQYF.

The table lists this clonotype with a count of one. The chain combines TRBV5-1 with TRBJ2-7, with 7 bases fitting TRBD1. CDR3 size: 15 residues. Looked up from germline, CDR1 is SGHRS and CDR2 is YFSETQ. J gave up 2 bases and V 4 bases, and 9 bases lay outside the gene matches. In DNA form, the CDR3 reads TGCGCCAGCAGCCCTCACAGGGGACCTCCCTACGAGCAGTACTTC. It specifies CASSPHRGPPYEQYF.

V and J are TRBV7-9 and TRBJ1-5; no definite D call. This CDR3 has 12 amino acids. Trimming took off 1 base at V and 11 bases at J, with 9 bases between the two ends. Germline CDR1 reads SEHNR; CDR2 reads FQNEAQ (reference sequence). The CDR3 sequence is CASSLGVGSQHF. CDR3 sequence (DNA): TGTGCCAGCAGCTTAGGGGTGGGGTCCCAGCATTTT. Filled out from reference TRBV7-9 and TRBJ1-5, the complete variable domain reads DTGVSQNPRHKITKRGQNVTFRCDPISEHNRLYWYRQTLGQGPEFLTYFQNEAQLEKSRLLSDRFSAERPKGSFSTLEIQRTEQGDSAMYLCASSLGVGSQHFGDGTRLSIL.

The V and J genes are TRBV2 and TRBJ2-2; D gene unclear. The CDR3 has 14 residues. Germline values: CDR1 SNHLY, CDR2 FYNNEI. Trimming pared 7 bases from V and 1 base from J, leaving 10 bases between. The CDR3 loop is CASNLRRNTGELFF. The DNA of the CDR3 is TGTGCCAGCAACCTCAGGAGGAACACCGGGGAGCTGTTTTTT.